This T cell receptor beta chain comes out of a study of cytomegalovirus exposure and HLA in healthy donors. Assay: immunoSEQ multiplex PCR; the TCRdb copy retains only in-frame clones and omits some. The table shows fewer than 200,000 clones, with about 85% occurring only once. This clone was seen once. The antigen remains undetermined. Germline V gene data show CDR1 as LGHNT and CDR2 as FRNRAP. With V trimmed by 7 bases and J by 4 bases, 15 bases remained unmatched. This CDR3 is 16 amino acids long. Findings and caveats of the study: In vitro confirmation showed a few CMV-associated chains to be CMV antigen specific. The dataset shows that most TCR sequences were rare, while some public TCRs occurred in many donors. Using the classifier, cytomegalovirus status was reportedly diagnosed with high specificity and sensitivity.

The sequenced sample consisted of PBMCs. This sequence originates from a man younger than 35 in good health and CMV-seropositive. This rearrangement joins TRBV12-5 to TRBJ2-5; TRBD1 matches 7 bases. The CDR3 loop is CASVPPQGSTRETQYF. The CDR3 DNA follows: TGTGCTAGTGTCCCCCCACAGGGGTCCACAAGAGAGACCCAGTACTTC.